These 10 T cell receptor beta chains were sequenced from one sample in a study of persistence of HIV-infected CD4 T cells. The antigens of these receptors remain unknown. The libraries were made with immunoSEQ version 4 in survey mode. Generated by immunoSEQ multiplex PCR, the TCRdb table keeps only in-frame clones and is missing some. The table records some 50,000 clones, around 89% of them present only once. Nonspecific anti-CD3/anti-CD28 bead stimulation represents the broad CD4+ T cell repertoire. CD4+ T cells upregulating both CD40 ligand and CD69 were sorted as responding cells. The material was CD4+ T cells sorted from PBMCs after roughly 18-hour stimulation, obtained from a patient who received antiretroviral therapy. These receptors originate from an adult woman with HIV who was CMV-seropositive.

The chain couples TRBV27 to TRBJ2-3; D possibly corresponds to TRBD2 (6 bases). CDR1 and CDR2 (germline): MNHEY, SMNVEV (reference sequence). Between the trimmed V and J ends, which lost 11 bases and 4 bases, there was a span of 16 bases. The CDR3 runs to 13 residues. This CDR3 is CAAGLLISDTQYF. In DNA form, the CDR3 reads TGTGCCGCGGGACTCCTAATTTCAGATACGCAGTATTTT.

V usage is TRBV7-2 and J usage is TRBJ1-2; no clear D. The CDR3 has 13 residues. Germline V lookup: CDR1 SGHTA, CDR2 FQGNSA. V was trimmed by 3 bases and J by 8 bases, leaving 13 bases between them. The CDR3 region is CASSFGDLYGYTF. The DNA for the CDR3 is TGTGCCAGCAGCTTTGGAGACTTATACGGCTACACCTTC.

The J gene is TRBJ2-5, the V gene TRBV27, with 7 bases matching TRBD1. Looked up from germline, CDR1 is MNHEY and CDR2 is SMNVEV (reference sequence). V lost 3 bases, J lost 5 bases, and 3 bases stayed unmatched. This CDR3 is built from 13 residues. DNA for the CDR3: TGTGCCAGCAGTTTGGGACAGTGGGAGACCCAGTACTTC. Its protein product is CASSLGQWETQYF.

The gene calls are TRBV18 and TRBJ2-7, with TRBD1 matching over 7 bases. Trimming took 1 base from V and 0 from J; bases not matched to a gene: 0. This CDR3 comprises 14 residues. Germline V gene lookup returns CDR1 KGHSH and CDR2 LQKENI. CDR3 DNA: TGTGCCAGCTCACCACGGGACAGCTCCTACGAGCAGTACTTC. This gives the protein CASSPRDSSYEQYF.

The rearrangement uses TRBV19 and TRBJ1-2; D remains ambiguous. This CDR3 contains 13 residues. Trimming removed 0 bases at V and 4 bases at J, with 6 bases between. Per the germline V gene, CDR1 is LNHDA and CDR2 is SQIVND (reference sequence). CDR3 in amino acids: CASSIEILYGYTF. CDR3 sequence (DNA): TGTGCCAGTAGTATAGAGATCCTCTATGGCTACACCTTC. The whole variable domain, filled in from reference TRBV19 and TRBJ1-2, reads DGGITQSPKYLFRKEGQNVTLSCEQNLNHDAMYWYRQDPGQGLRLIYYSQIVNDFQKGDIAEGYSVSREKKESFPLTVTSAQKNPTAFYLCASSIEILYGYTFGSGTRLTVV.

J is TRBJ2-3 and V is TRBV5-1, with a possible D match to TRBD2 (6 bases). Deletions cut 0 bases from V and 6 bases from J, with 17 bases between. The CDR3 runs to 16 residues. The germline V gene encodes CDR1 SGHRS and CDR2 YFSETQ. CDR3 sequence reads: CASSLAGWRVEDTQYF. The DNA for the CDR3 is TGCGCCAGCAGCTTGGCCGGTTGGAGGGTTGAGGATACGCAGTATTTT.

This clone is a singleton in its sample. The same CDR3 also results from other DNA sequences found in this sample. The V gene is TRBV30, the J gene TRBJ1-4; D perhaps matches TRBD1 (5 bases). Trimming shortened V by 0 bases and J by 4 bases, and 12 bases separated the two germline ends. This CDR3 is 15 amino acids long. CDR1 GTSNPN and CDR2 SVGIG come from the germline V gene (reference sequence). The DNA for the CDR3 is TGTGCCTGGAGTGTAGGTCAGGGAGGTAATGAAAAACTGTTTTTT. Its translation is CAWSVGQGGNEKLFF.

In nucleotides, the CDR3 is TGTGCCAGCAGTTCCATGACAGGGGGATATGAAAAACTGTTTTTT. It encodes CASSSMTGGYEKLFF. V is TRBV28 and J is TRBJ1-4, with 9 bases aligning to TRBD1. Germline CDR1 and CDR2: MDHEN and SYDVKM. After removal of 4 bases from V and 6 bases from J, the junction contained 6 bases not matched to a gene. The CDR3 covers 15 residues.

The chain combines TRBV10-3 with TRBJ2-2; D remains unclear. CDR1 is ENHRY and CDR2 is SYGVKD in the germline V gene. There are 15 residues in the CDR3. V lost 9 bases, J lost 0 bases, and 14 bases lay in between. The CDR3 nucleotides are TGTGCCATTCCAGGACGTCCGGCGAACACCGGGGAGCTGTTTTTT. The encoded protein is CAIPGRPANTGELFF.

V gene TRBV2 combines with J gene TRBJ1-2; D is perhaps TRBD1 (6 bases). Germline CDR1 SNHLY, CDR2 FYNNEI. Deletions cut 4 bases from V and 5 bases from J, with 14 bases between. This CDR3 has 14 amino acids. CDR3 loop: CASSAVGTFYGYTF. The CDR3 DNA is TGTGCCAGCAGTGCCGTGGGGACATTTTATGGCTACACCTTC.